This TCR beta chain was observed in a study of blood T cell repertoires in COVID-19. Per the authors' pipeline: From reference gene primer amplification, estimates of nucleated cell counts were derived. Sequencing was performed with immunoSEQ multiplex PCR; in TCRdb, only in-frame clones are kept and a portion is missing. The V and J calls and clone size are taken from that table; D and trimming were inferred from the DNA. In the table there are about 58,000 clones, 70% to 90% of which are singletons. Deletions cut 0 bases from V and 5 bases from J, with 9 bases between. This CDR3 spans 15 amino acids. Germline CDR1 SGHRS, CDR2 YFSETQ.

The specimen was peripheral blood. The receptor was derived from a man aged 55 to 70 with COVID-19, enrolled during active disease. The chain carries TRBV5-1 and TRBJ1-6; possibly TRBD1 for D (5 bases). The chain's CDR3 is CASSLATADNSPLHF. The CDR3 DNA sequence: TGCGCCAGCAGCTTGGCGACAGCCGATAATTCACCCCTCCACTTT.